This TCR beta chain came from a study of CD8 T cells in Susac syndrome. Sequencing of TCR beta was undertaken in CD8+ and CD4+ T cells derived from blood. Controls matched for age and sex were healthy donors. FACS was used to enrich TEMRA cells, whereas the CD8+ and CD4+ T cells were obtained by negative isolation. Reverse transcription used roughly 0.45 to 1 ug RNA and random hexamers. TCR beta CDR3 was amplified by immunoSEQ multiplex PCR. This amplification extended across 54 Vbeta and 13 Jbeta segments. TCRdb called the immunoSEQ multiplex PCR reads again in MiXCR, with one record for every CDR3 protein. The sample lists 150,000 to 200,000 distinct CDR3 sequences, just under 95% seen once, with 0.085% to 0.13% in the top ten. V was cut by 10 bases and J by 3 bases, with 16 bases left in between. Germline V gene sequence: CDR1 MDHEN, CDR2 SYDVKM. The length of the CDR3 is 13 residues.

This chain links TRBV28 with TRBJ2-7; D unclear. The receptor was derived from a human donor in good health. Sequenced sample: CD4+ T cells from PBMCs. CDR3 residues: CAIVGPPRYEQYF. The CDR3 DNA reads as TGTGCCATCGTAGGCCCGCCGCGCTACGAGCAGTACTTC.